The rows below give T cell receptor beta chains drawn from one sample of a study of vaccination effects on CD4 cells after COVID-19. Which antigens these TCRs recognize remains unknown. Generated by immunoSEQ multiplex PCR, the TCRdb table keeps only in-frame clones and is missing some. The repertoire holds 45,000 to 65,000 clones, with over 75% as singletons. The sequenced sample was CD4+ T cells from PBMCs cultured with HCoV-229E spike peptides, obtained before COVID-19 vaccination. Receptors were obtained from a human donor who received a COVID-19 vaccine. Both conserved end residues are part of each CDR3. A D gene is named only where the DNA matches it firmly. Clone size is given for some rows only: seen once, a few or many times, or a class if the clone is expanded.

v_gene	j_gene	abundance	d_gene	CDR3nt	CDR3aa
TRBV18	TRBJ1-6	few	-	TGTGCCAGCTCACCATCTCAAGGCAGAACAAATTCACCCCTCCACTTT	CASSPSQGRTNSPLHF
TRBV18	TRBJ1-2	-	TRBD1	TGTGCCAGCTCAGGACAGGAAGCTAACTATGGCTACACCTTC	CASSGQEANYGYTF
TRBV10-3	TRBJ1-3	few	TRBD1	TGTGCCATCAGTTCTGGGACAGTGATCTCTGGAAACACCATATATTTT	CAISSGTVISGNTIYF
TRBV12-5	TRBJ2-3	-	-	TGTGCTAGTGGCCCTACGTCGGGCAGGGTTACCACAGATACGCAGTATTTT	CASGPTSGRVTTDTQYF
TRBV5-8	TRBJ1-3	-	-	TGTGCCAGCAGCCTTTACGACGACTCTGGAAACACCATATATTTT	CASSLYDDSGNTIYF
TRBV5-1	TRBJ2-2	once	TRBD2	TGCGCCAGCAGCTTGGTACCGGGACTAGCGAACACCGGGGAGCTGTTTTTT	CASSLVPGLANTGELFF
TRBV5-6	TRBJ2-3	-	-	TGTGCCAGCAGCTTGGGTTGGGGGGGCGGGAATACGCAGTATTTT	CASSLGWGGGNTQYF
TRBV5-1	TRBJ2-3	-	-	TGCGCCAGCAGCTTGGGCGGGGAAAGCACAGATACGCAGTATTTT	CASSLGGESTDTQYF
TRBV5-6	TRBJ1-1	-	-	TGTGCCAGCAGCTCGAGACACATCATGAACACTGAAGCTTTCTTT	CASSSRHIMNTEAFF
TRBV14	TRBJ1-2	-	TRBD1	TGTGCCAGCAGTCGACAGGGGTACTATGGCTACACCTTC	CASSRQGYYGYTF
TRBV6-5	TRBJ1-2	-	TRBD1	TGTGCCAGCAGGCCCCCGGGACAGGGGGGTCCTGGCTACACCTTC	CASRPPGQGGPGYTF
TRBV5-5	TRBJ1-3	-	-	TGTGCCAGCAGCATTACAGCAAGCTCTGGAAACACCATATATTTT	CASSITASSGNTIYF
TRBV5-1	TRBJ2-3	-	-	TGCGCCAGCGGTTTAGGTGATACGCAGTATTTT	CASGLGDTQYF
TRBV7-9	TRBJ2-5	-	TRBD2	TGTGCCAGCAGCTTAGGGGTGACGGGGGGGGAAGAGACCCAGTACTTC	CASSLGVTGGEETQYF